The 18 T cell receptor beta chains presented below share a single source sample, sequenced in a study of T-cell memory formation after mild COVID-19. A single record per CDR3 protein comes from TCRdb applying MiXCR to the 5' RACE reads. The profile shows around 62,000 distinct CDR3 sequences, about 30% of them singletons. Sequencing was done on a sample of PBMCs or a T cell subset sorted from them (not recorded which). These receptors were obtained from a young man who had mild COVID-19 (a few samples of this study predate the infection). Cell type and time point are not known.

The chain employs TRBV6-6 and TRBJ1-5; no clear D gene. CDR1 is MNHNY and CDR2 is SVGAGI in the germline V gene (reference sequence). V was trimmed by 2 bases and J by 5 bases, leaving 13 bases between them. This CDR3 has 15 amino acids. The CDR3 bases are TGTGCCAGCAGTTACGCGGCAGGCCTTCATCAGCCCCAGCATTTT. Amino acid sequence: CASSYAAGLHQPQHF.

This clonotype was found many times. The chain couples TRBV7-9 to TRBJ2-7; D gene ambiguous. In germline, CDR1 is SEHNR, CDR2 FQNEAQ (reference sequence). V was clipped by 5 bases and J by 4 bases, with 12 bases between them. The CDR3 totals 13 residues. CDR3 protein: CASSAPVGYEQYF. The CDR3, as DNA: TGTGCCAGCAGCGCCCCGGTAGGGTACGAGCAGTACTTC.

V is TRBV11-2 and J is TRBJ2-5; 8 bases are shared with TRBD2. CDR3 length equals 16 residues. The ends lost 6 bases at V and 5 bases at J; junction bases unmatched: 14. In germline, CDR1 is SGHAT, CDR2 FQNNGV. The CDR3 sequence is CASRPGGGGFWETQYF. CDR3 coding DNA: TGTGCCAGCAGACCCGGAGGCGGGGGGTTCTGGGAGACCCAGTACTTC. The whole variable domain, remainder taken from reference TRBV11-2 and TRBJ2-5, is EAGVAQSPRYKIIEKRQSVAFWCNPISGHATLYWYQQILGQGPKLLIQFQNNGVVDDSQLPKDRFSAERLKGVDSTLKIQPAKLEDSAVYLCASRPGGGGFWETQYFGPGTRLLVL.

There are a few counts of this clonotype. The CDR3 DNA sequence: TGCAGTGCTAGAGAACAGGCACAGAAGGTCGAGCAGTACTTC. Translating gives CSAREQAQKVEQYF. V gene TRBV20-1 combines with J gene TRBJ2-7, with D possibly matching TRBD1 (5 bases). Germline lookup yields CDR1 DFQATT and CDR2 SNEGSKA (reference sequence). The CDR3 runs 14 residues. Trimming removed 0 bases from V and 6 bases from J, with 15 bases in between.

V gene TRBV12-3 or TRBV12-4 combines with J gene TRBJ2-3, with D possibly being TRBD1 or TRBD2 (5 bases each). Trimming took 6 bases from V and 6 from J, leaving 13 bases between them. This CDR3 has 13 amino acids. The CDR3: CASSMGVRDTQYF. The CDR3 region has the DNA TGTGCCAGCAGCATGGGGGTTCGGGATACGCAGTATTTT.

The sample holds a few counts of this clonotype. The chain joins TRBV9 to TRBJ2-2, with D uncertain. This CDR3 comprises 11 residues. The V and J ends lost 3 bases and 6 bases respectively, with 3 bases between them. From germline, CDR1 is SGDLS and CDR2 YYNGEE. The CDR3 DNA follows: TGTGCCAGCAGCGAGGCCGGGGAGCTGTTTTTT. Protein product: CASSEAGELFF.

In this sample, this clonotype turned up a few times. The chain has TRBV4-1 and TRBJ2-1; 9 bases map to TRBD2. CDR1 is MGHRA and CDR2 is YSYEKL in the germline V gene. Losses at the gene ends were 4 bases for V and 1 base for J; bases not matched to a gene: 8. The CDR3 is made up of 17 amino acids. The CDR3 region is CASSLKAGGKSYNEQFF. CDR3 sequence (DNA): TGCGCCAGCAGCCTCAAAGCGGGGGGTAAGTCCTACAATGAGCAGTTCTTC.

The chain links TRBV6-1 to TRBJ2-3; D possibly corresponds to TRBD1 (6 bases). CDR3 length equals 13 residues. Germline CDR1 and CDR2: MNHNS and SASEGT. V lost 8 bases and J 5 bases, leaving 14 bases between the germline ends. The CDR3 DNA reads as TGTGCCAGCCGGAGAGGACAGTTAGATACGCAGTATTTT. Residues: CASRRGQLDTQYF.

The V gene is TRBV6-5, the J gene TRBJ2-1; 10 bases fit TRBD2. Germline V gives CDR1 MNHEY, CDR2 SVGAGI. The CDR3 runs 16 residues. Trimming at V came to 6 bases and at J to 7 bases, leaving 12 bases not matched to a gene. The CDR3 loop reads CASSSSGTSVWNEQFF. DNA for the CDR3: TGTGCCAGCAGCTCTTCCGGGACTAGCGTTTGGAATGAGCAGTTCTTC.

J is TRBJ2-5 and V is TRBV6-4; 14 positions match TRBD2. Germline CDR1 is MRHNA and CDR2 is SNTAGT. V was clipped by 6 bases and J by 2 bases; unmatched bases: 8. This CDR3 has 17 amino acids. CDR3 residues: CASSLTSGGVGQETQYF. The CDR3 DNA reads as TGTGCCAGCAGCCTGACTAGCGGGGGGGTGGGTCAAGAGACCCAGTACTTC.

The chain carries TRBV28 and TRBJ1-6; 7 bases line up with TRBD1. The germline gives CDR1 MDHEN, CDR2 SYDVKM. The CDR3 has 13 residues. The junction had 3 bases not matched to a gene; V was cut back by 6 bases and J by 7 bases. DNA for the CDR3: TGTGCCAGCAGATGGGACAGCAATTCACCCCTCCACTTT. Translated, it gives CASRWDSNSPLHF.

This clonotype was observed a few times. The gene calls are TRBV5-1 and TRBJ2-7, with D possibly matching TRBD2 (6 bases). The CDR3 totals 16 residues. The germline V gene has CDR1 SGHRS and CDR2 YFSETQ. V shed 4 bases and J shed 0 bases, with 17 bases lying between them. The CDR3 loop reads CASSPYPQGGSYEQYV. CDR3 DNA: TGCGCCAGCAGCCCCTACCCCCAGGGAGGCTCCTACGAGCAGTACGTC.

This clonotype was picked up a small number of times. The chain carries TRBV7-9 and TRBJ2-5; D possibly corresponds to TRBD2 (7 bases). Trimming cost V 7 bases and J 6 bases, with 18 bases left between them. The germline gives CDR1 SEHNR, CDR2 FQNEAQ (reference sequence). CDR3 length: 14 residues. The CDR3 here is CASTSAGRGKTQYF. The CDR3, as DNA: TGTGCCAGCACGTCCGCGGGGAGGGGGAAGACCCAGTACTTC. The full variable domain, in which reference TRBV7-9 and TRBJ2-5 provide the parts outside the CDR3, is DTGVSQNPRHKITKRGQNVTFRCDPISEHNRLYWYRQTLGQGPEFLTYFQNEAQLEKSRLLSDRFSAERPKGSFSTLEIQRTEQGDSAMYLCASTSAGRGKTQYFGPGTRLLVL.

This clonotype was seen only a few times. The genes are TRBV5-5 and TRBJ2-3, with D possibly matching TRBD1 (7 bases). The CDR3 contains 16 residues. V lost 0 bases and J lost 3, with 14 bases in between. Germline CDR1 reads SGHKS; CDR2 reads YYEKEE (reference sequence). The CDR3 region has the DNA TGTGCCAGCAGCTTGGCCGATGCAGGGGGGACAGATACGCAGTATTTT. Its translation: CASSLADAGGTDTQYF.

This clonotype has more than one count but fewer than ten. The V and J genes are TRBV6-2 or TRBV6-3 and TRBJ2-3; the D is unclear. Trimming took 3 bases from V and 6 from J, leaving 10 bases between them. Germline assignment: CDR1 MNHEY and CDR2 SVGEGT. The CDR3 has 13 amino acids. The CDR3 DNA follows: TGTGCCAGCAGTTATTCCGGTTGGGATACGCAGTATTTT. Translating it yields CASSYSGWDTQYF.

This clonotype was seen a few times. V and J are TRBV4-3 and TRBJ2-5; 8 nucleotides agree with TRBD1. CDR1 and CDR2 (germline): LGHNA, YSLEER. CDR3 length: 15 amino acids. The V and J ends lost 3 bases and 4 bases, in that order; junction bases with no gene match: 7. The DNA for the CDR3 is TGCGCCAGCAGCCATGACAGGGGTCAGGGAGAGACCCAGTACTTC. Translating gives CASSHDRGQGETQYF.

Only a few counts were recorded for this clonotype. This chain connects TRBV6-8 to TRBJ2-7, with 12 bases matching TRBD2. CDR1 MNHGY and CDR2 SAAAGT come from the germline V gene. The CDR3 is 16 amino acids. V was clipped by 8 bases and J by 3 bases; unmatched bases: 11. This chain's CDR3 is CASGGRGLAGRYEQYV. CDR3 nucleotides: TGTGCCAGCGGGGGGAGAGGACTAGCGGGGCGCTACGAGCAGTACGTC.

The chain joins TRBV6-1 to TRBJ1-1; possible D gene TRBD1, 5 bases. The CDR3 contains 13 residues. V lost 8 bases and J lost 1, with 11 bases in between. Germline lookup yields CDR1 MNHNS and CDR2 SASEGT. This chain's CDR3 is CASPSGANTEAFF. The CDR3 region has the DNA TGTGCCAGCCCCAGTGGGGCGAACACTGAAGCTTTCTTT.